The rows below give T cell receptor beta chains drawn from one sample of a study of CD8+ T cells in alopecia areata. Here immunoSEQ multiplex PCR was the method, and the copy in TCRdb shows in-frame clones only, minus some. The table includes 150,000 to 200,000 clones, about 54% detected once. The source material was CD4+ T cells sorted from blood. All receptors derive from a human donor in good health. Each CDR3 is given with its conserved first and last residue. A D gene is named only where the DNA matches it firmly. Not every row has a clone size; where given, it reads once, few, many or a size class.

j_call v_call cdr3_length d_call clone_size cdr3_nt cdr3_aa
TRBJ2-2 TRBV9 14 - - TGTGCCAGCAGCTTTGAGCCAAACACCGGGGAGCTGTTTTTT CASSFEPNTGELFF
TRBJ2-7 TRBV27 13 - - TGTGCCAGCAGTTTATCGATCCGTCTGCCTTTGGACTTC CASSLSIRLPLDF
TRBJ2-1 TRBV4-1 17 TRBD2 once TGCGCCAGCAGCCAAGATCCTAGCGGGAGCTCCTACAATGAGCAGTTCTTC CASSQDPSGSSYNEQFF
TRBJ1-1 TRBV6-5 14 - - TGTGCCAGCAGTTACTCCCGACTGAACACTGAAGCTTTCTTT CASSYSRLNTEAFF
TRBJ1-1 TRBV6-4 13 TRBD1 - TGTGCCAGCAGTGTCGAACAGGGGAAGCTGGCTTTCTTT CASSVEQGKLAFF
TRBJ1-1 TRBV10-2 13 - - TGCGCCAGCAGTCAGGGCCGTAACACTGAAGCTTTCTTT CASSQGRNTEAFF
TRBJ2-5 TRBV4-1 14 - - TGCGCCAGCAGCCCCGGACCGGACCAAGAGACCCAGTACTTC CASSPGPDQETQYF
TRBJ1-1 TRBV2 15 TRBD1 - TGTGCCAGCAGTGAGTCGAAGACAGGGGCCGCTGAAGCTTTCTTT CASSESKTGAAEAFF
TRBJ2-7 TRBV27 14 - - TGTGCCAGCTCGTTAGCCGGGCCGGCGGAAGAGCAGTACTTC CASSLAGPAEEQYF
TRBJ2-3 TRBV29-1 13 TRBD2 few TGCAGCACCCCGGGGGGGCCCACAGATACGCAGTATTTT CSTPGGPTDTQYF
TRBJ2-1 TRBV29-1 13 - once TGCAGCGCAACCGGGACGGTAGACAATGAGCAGTTCTTC CSATGTVDNEQFF
TRBJ2-1 TRBV28 16 TRBD1 - TGCGCCACCGAGGGGTCGGGACAGGGAGCCTACAATGAGCAGTTCTTC CATEGSGQGAYNEQFF
TRBJ2-5 TRBV29-1 14 - - TGCAGCGTTGAGGGCGGAGGTACACTAAAGACCCAGTACTTC CSVEGGGTLKTQYF
TRBJ1-5 TRBV10-3 12 - - TGTGCCATCAGTGATCAGATTCAGCCCCAGCATTTT CAISDQIQPQHF
TRBJ2-7 TRBV10-3 12 TRBD1 - TGTGCCATCAGCGGGACAGACTACGAGCAGTACTTC CAISGTDYEQYF
TRBJ2-1 TRBV29-1 15 - few TGCAGCGTTGAGCGGGGCAGGGGGAGTAACAATGAGCAGTTCTTC CSVERGRGSNNEQFF
TRBJ2-1 TRBV30 13 TRBD1 - TGTGCCTGGAGTAGGGACAGGGAGCATGAGCAGTTCTTC CAWSRDREHEQFF
TRBJ2-2 TRBV5-1 14 - - TGCGCCAGCAGCCCGGACAGGGAGGGCGGGGAGCTGTTTTTT CASSPDREGGELFF
TRBJ2-7 TRBV5-1 14 - - TGCGCCAGCAGCTTGGTCGGGAGCTCCTACGAGCAGTACTTC CASSLVGSSYEQYF
TRBJ1-3 TRBV25-1 12 - - TGTGCCAGCAGTGAATATGGAAACACCATATATTTT CASSEYGNTIYF
TRBJ1-5 TRBV12-5 16 - - TGTGCTAGTGGTTTGGTCACAGGGACGCGCAATCAGCCCCAGCATTTT CASGLVTGTRNQPQHF
TRBJ2-1 TRBV29-1 12 - - TGCAGCGGCTCCAGGGTGGGGAATGAGCAGTTCTTC CSGSRVGNEQFF
TRBJ1-1 TRBV7-9 14 - few TGTGCCAGCAGCTGGATCTCGGTTGGGACTGAAGCTTTCTTT CASSWISVGTEAFF
TRBJ2-1 TRBV30 17 TRBD2 - TGTGCCTGGACAGGGAGCGACCTGGGACTAGCGTTCAATGAGCAGTTCTTC CAWTGSDLGLAFNEQFF
TRBJ2-5 TRBV28 15 - once TGTGCCAGCAGTACCTCAGTGGGGGCGGTGGAGACCCAGTACTTC CASSTSVGAVETQYF
TRBJ2-5 TRBV7-2 16 - few TGTGCCAGCAGCTTAGGCGGGTTCCGGGACCAAGAGACCCAGTACTTC CASSLGGFRDQETQYF
TRBJ1-5 TRBV7-2 14 TRBD1 few TGTGCCAGCAGCTTACGACAGGGTAATCAGCCCCAGCATTTT CASSLRQGNQPQHF
TRBJ2-7 TRBV7-9 14 - - TGTGCCAGCAGCTTAGTAAGTCAGTTTGGCGAGCAGTACTTC CASSLVSQFGEQYF
TRBJ1-2 TRBV2 12 TRBD1 - TGTGCCAGACGGACAGGGGACGGCGGCTACACCTTC CARRTGDGGYTF
TRBJ1-3 TRBV2 12 - few TGTGCCAGCAGGCAGAGGGGAAACACCATATATTTT CASRQRGNTIYF
TRBJ2-7 TRBV28 11 - - TGTGCCAGCAGTTTAGGCTACGAGCAGTACTTC CASSLGYEQYF
TRBJ2-5 TRBV9 16 - - TGTGCCAGCAGCGTAGCTATAGGGGATTACCAAGAGACCCAGTACTTC CASSVAIGDYQETQYF
TRBJ2-7 TRBV14 12 - few TGTGCCAGCAGCCAAACGAGGGACCGGCAGTACTTC CASSQTRDRQYF
TRBJ1-2 TRBV6-6 13 - - TGTGCCAGCAGTGGGGCCGGGTCTCGCGGCTACACCTTC CASSGAGSRGYTF
TRBJ2-5 TRBV6-5 16 TRBD2 - TGTGCCAGCAGTTACTCCATCACTAGCGGTCAAGAGACCCAGTACTTC CASSYSITSGQETQYF
TRBJ1-4 TRBV29-1 14 TRBD1 - TGCAGCGTTGCCCAGGGGGGCCTTAATGAAAAACTGTTTTTT CSVAQGGLNEKLFF
TRBJ1-2 TRBV7-2 18 TRBD1 few TGTGCCAGCAGCTTGGTCACTTATTCCGGGACAGGAGGCTATGGCTACACCTTC CASSLVTYSGTGGYGYTF